A selection of T cell receptor beta chains follows, all from one sample in a study of T cell responses to AZD1222 COVID-19 vaccine. Libraries were prepared by immunoSEQ multiplex PCR; TCRdb keeps only in-frame clonotypes and omits some of them. The sample shows approximately 170,000 clones, around 92% of them seen only once. Here the sequenced sample was peripheral blood, taken 28 days after the second AZD1222 dose. The receptors originated from an adult who received the AZD1222 COVID-19 vaccine. Both conserved end residues are part of each CDR3. For some rows the clone size is stated as once, few or many, or as a class when expanded; others skip it.

TRBV7-2,TRBJ2-5,15,once,CASSLGGWYQETQYF
TRBV3-1/TRBV3-2,TRBJ2-1,16,NA,CASSQPSGASYNEQFF
TRBV7-9,TRBJ1-3,14,NA,CASSLDGFGNTIYF
TRBV6-6,TRBJ1-1,14,NA,CASTYSARNTEAFF
TRBV10-3,TRBJ1-1,13,NA,CAIRQGSNTEAFF
TRBV27,TRBJ2-6,18,NA,CASSPRTGDSSGANVLTF
TRBV6-5,TRBJ2-2,14,NA,CASSYRDRELELFF
TRBV5-8,TRBJ1-2,16,NA,CASSLPGGEDESGYTF
TRBV5-1,TRBJ2-5,13,once,CASSSGGEETQYF
TRBV3-1/TRBV3-2,TRBJ2-4,18,NA,CASSQVADGLAMGNIQYF
TRBV6-2/TRBV6-3,TRBJ2-3,14,NA,CASSYSEGADTQYF
TRBV15,TRBJ2-7,11,once,CATSRGGRLYF
TRBV10-2,TRBJ1-5,14,NA,CASSELPHTRPQHF
TRBV6-5,TRBJ2-7,15,NA,CASSLFGTGGYEQYF
TRBV6-5,TRBJ2-7,14,NA,CASTRGQGAYEQYF
TRBV10-3,TRBJ2-3,16,NA,CAIRNLSGGNADTQYF
TRBV2,TRBJ1-6,13,NA,CASTRQDNSPLHF
TRBV7-3,TRBJ1-1,13,NA,CASSPTGNTEAFF
TRBV10-3,TRBJ1-2,15,NA,CAISESRGQSYGYTF
TRBV5-6,TRBJ1-3,13,NA,CASSLSAGNTIYF
TRBV2,TRBJ2-2,15,NA,CASRRGDANTGELFF
TRBV18,TRBJ1-3,18,NA,CASSPKRQGASDGNTIYF
TRBV19,TRBJ1-5,15,once,CASSNVLNSNQPQHF